This T cell receptor beta chain was sequenced for a study of blood T cell repertoires in COVID-19. Across the whole study: Samples of COVID-19 (acute and convalescent) were obtained from the United States, Italy and Spain.

Repertoires were generated with immunoSEQ multiplex PCR, while TCRdb's copy carries only in-frame clones and drops some. The repertoire has about 100,000 clones, roughly nine tenths of them found once; the top ten carry roughly 2.1%. Germline trimming cut 5 bases from V and 9 bases from J; bases unmatched to any gene: 8. Germline lookup yields CDR1 MNHNY and CDR2 SVGAGI (reference sequence). The CDR3 extends over 14 amino acids. This chain connects TRBV6-6 to TRBJ2-3, with 10 bases identical to TRBD2. The TCR originated in a man in his fifties with active COVID-19. The sequencing sample was made of peripheral blood. The CDR3 DNA reads as TGTGCCAGCAGTCCAGCGGGGGGGACGAGGACGCAGTATTTT. Protein product: CASSPAGGTRTQYF.